Detailed here is one TCR beta chain. Its antigen is unknown. No qualities accompany the bases; no much larger clone lies one base away. The source of the sample is a study of blood T cell repertoires in COVID-19 (dated by TCRdb to 2018 to 2020). Notes on the research overall: Samples covering the acute and convalescent phases of COVID-19 were provided by collaborators in the United States, Italy and Spain. Samples were obtained from the ongoing ImmuneRACE study (first 160 participants) and from 1,254 subjects provided by 6 global collaborators. The prospective study material was composed of cDNA or gDNA derived from T cells, B-cell-depleted T cells, or PBMCs. Nearly every sample came with metadata listing a de-identified subject ID, COVID-19 status, age in years and sex. Where available, HLA class I and class II types were obtained from metadata supplied by the sample provider rather than from assay-based typing. The repertoires were released in a freely available public database intended as a resource for research on the immune response to SARS-CoV-2. Subjects who had been exposed to COVID-19, were actively infected with it, or had recovered from it provided the deeply sampled blood TCRbeta repertoires that made up the dataset. General findings and caveats noted by the study authors: The amount of clinical and demographic metadata varied by source and participant and was provided uncurated.

The immunoSEQ Assay, a bias-controlled multiplex PCR, was used to amplify TCRbeta CDR3 regions from genomic DNA. The study's processing was this. The number of nucleated cells in each sample was estimated by amplification of reference gene primers within the assay. To quantify the absolute abundance of each unique TCRbeta CDR3 rearrangement, sequence reads were collapsed and filtered. For each sample, productive Simpson clonality was calculated by taking the square root of Simpson's diversity index across productive rearrangements. What TCRdb holds here is the immuneACCESS table cut down to in-frame rearrangements. Part of the clones is not present; checked against another copy, under half of the missing clones reflect an unresolved V gene, and the others are unexplained. The DNA was the basis for D and trimming; V, J and clone size are from that table. The sample records about 500,000 clones, roughly nine tenths of which are singletons. Jointly, the top ten make up roughly 0.92% of the sample.

One collaborating source in Seattle enrolled patients during active infection and followed them longitudinally through the course of disease. Each collaborating institution followed its own protocols to collect whole blood in K2EDTA tubes. For TCRbeta analysis, collaborator samples were shipped as frozen whole blood, as isolated PBMCs, or as DNA extracted from either sample type. The source is a man younger than 30 with COVID-19, enrolled during active disease. Sequencing was carried out using peripheral blood.

The nucleotide sequence reads as follows: TGTGCCAGCAGGGACCCGGGACAGGGCTACTACGAGCAGTACTTC. The translation is CASRDPGQGYYEQYF. The chain joins TRBV6-5 to TRBJ2-7; 9 bases in the junction line up with TRBD1. CDR1 MNHEY and CDR2 SVGAGI are derived from the germline V gene. The CDR3 covers 15 residues, taking in both the cysteine and the phenylalanine. Only the CDR3 part of the read is kept: 45 bases, read in frame from the first base. V is pruned by 6 bases and J by 3 bases, leaving 9 bases of the junction without a gene match.